These 11 T cell receptor beta chains share one sample of origin, sequenced in a study of cytomegalovirus exposure and HLA in healthy donors. PCR employed 60 Vbeta and 13 Jbeta primers. Assay used: immunoSEQ multiplex PCR; TCRdb lists only in-frame clones, some missing. Seen here are under 110,000 clones, around three quarters observed once, and the top ten hold roughly 0.79%. Sample: PBMCs. Every receptor here comes from a boy aged 5-17 years in good health and CMV-seronegative.

The V call is TRBV28, the J call TRBJ1-1; 8 bases match TRBD1. Looked up from germline, CDR1 is MDHEN and CDR2 is SYDVKM. The CDR3 contains 15 residues. Trimming cost V 3 bases and J 1 base; bases outside gene matches: 4. The CDR3 loop is CASSFPGQGNTEAFF. Here the CDR3 DNA reads TGTGCCAGCAGTTTCCCAGGACAGGGGAACACTGAAGCTTTCTTT.

V gene TRBV27 combines with J gene TRBJ1-2; 10 bases line up with TRBD1. The trim removed 0 bases at V and 5 bases at J, leaving 3 bases unmatched. The CDR3 has 15 amino acids. In germline, CDR1 is MNHEY, CDR2 SMNVEV (reference sequence). The chain's CDR3 is CASSLSGQGSYGYTF. The CDR3 DNA reads as TGTGCCAGCAGTTTATCGGGACAGGGGTCTTATGGCTACACCTTC.

The chain links TRBV6-1 to TRBJ1-5; a possible D gene is TRBD1 (6 bases). The CDR3 runs to 15 residues. V was trimmed by 4 bases and J by 0 bases, leaving 10 bases between them. Germline-derived CDR1 and CDR2 are MNHNS and SASEGT. The DNA of the CDR3 is TGTGCCAGCAGTGTTGTGGGGGCTAGCAATCAGCCCCAGCATTTT. It translates to CASSVVGASNQPQHF.

V usage is TRBV7-3 and J usage is TRBJ2-5; TRBD2 is a possible D gene (5 bases). V was pared by 5 bases and J by 4 bases, with 14 bases between. The CDR3 is 14 amino acids. Germline V gene data show CDR1 as SGHTA and CDR2 as FQGTGA. The CDR3, as DNA: TGTGCCAGCAGCCTCGGACTGGATCGAGAGACCCAGTACTTC. Translation gives CASSLGLDRETQYF.

The chain combines TRBV25-1 with TRBJ2-2; possibly TRBD1 for D (7 bases). V shed 4 bases and J shed 3 bases, with 12 bases lying between them. Germline V gene data show CDR1 as MGHDK and CDR2 as SYGVNS. CDR3 length: 15 residues. The CDR3 loop is CASSAGGLDTGELFF. The CDR3 DNA sequence: TGTGCCAGCAGTGCAGGGGGGTTAGACACCGGGGAGCTGTTTTTT.

J is TRBJ1-6 and V is TRBV6-6; 7 bases fit TRBD1. The germline V gene has CDR1 MNHNY and CDR2 SVGAGI (reference sequence). This CDR3 spans 13 amino acids. V was clipped by 6 bases and J by 9 bases; unmatched bases: 5. As DNA, the CDR3 is TGTGCCAGCAGCCGGGACAGCCTTTCACCCCTCCACTTT. It encodes CASSRDSLSPLHF.

The chain uses TRBV27 and TRBJ2-1, with D perhaps TRBD2 (6 bases). Germline CDR1 is MNHEY and CDR2 is SMNVEV (reference sequence). Trimming left V 1 base short and J 7 bases short, with 11 bases between. The CDR3 totals 14 residues. The CDR3 DNA sequence: TGTGCCAGCAGTTTATACGGGAGCGGGAATGAGCAGTTCTTC. Amino acids: CASSLYGSGNEQFF.

The CDR3 loop is CASSLGPGAGDAYEQYF. In DNA form, the CDR3 reads TGTGCCAGCAGCTTGGGACCCGGGGCGGGGGACGCCTACGAGCAGTACTTC. The rearrangement links TRBV5-6 to TRBJ2-7; 7 bases fit TRBD2. V trimming: 0 bases; J trimming: 2 bases; junction bases outside the gene matches: 11. CDR1 and CDR2 (germline): SGHDT, YYEEEE. This CDR3 comprises 17 residues.

Only a few counts were recorded for this clone. The chain links TRBV28 to TRBJ2-7, with 12 bases aligning to TRBD2. The germline CDR1 and CDR2 sequences are MDHEN and SYDVKM. V trimming: 7 bases; J trimming: 5 bases; junction bases outside the gene matches: 6. This CDR3 has 14 residues. CDR3 sequence reads: CASTRLAGVHEQYF. The CDR3 nucleotides read TGTGCCAGCACCAGACTAGCGGGAGTCCACGAGCAGTACTTC.

This clone was seen a few times. This chain uses TRBV27 with TRBJ1-2, with D unclear. This CDR3 contains 14 residues. CDR1 and CDR2 (germline): MNHEY, SMNVEV (reference sequence). V gave up 1 base and J gave up 8 bases, with 14 bases separating them. CDR3 in amino acids: CASSLYPFRGGYTF. CDR3 nucleotides: TGTGCCAGCAGTTTATATCCCTTCCGAGGAGGCTACACCTTC.

CDR3 residues: CASGSLRKRGNTIYF. Written as DNA, the CDR3 is TGTGCCAGCGGTAGCCTTCGAAAGCGTGGAAACACCATATATTTT. The chain joins TRBV28 to TRBJ1-3; D uncertain. The germline gives CDR1 MDHEN, CDR2 SYDVKM. V was pared by 8 bases and J by 3 bases, with 17 bases between. The CDR3 sequence is 15 residues long.